These T cell receptor beta chains were read from a single sample in a study of T cell changes during pregnancy in multiple sclerosis. TCRdb's copy holds only in-frame clones and misses some; the assay was immunoSEQ multiplex PCR. Of about 48,000 clones listed, 80% to 95% are singletons. This sample comprised CD4+ T cells from peripheral blood mononuclear cells, obtained in the second trimester of pregnancy. The receptors derive from a female donor in good health, enrolled as a control in a pregnancy study. Each CDR3 is given with its conserved first and last residue. Fields, in order: J gene, clone size, V gene, D gene, CDR3 DNA, CDR3 protein. The D gene is left open where the match is weak. The size entry is marked missing in some rows and otherwise reads once, few, many or a size class.

j_call: TRBJ2-2; clone_size: NA; v_call: TRBV2; d_call: NA; cdr3_nt: TGTGCCAGCAGGACCACCCCCGGGGTGCTGTTTTTT; cdr3_aa: CASRTTPGVLFF
j_call: TRBJ1-1; clone_size: NA; v_call: TRBV7-6; d_call: NA; cdr3_nt: TGTGCCAGCAGCTTACCAAAGCGGGCCATGAACACTGAAGCTTTCTTT; cdr3_aa: CASSLPKRAMNTEAFF
j_call: TRBJ2-3; clone_size: NA; v_call: TRBV25-1; d_call: NA; cdr3_nt: TGTGCCAGCAGTGATACAGCGGCTCGGGATACGCAGTATTTT; cdr3_aa: CASSDTAARDTQYF
j_call: TRBJ2-1; clone_size: NA; v_call: TRBV27; d_call: NA; cdr3_nt: TGTGCCAGCAGTACCCGCAGGGGAAGAGGAACCTACAATGAGCAGTTCTTC; cdr3_aa: CASSTRRGRGTYNEQFF
j_call: TRBJ2-1; clone_size: NA; v_call: TRBV11-2; d_call: NA; cdr3_nt: TGTGCCAGCAGCTTAGATCTGGGCAGTTTCAATGAGCAGTTCTTC; cdr3_aa: CASSLDLGSFNEQFF
j_call: TRBJ1-4; clone_size: NA; v_call: TRBV5-5; d_call: TRBD1; cdr3_nt: TGTGCCAGCAGGCGGGACAGCGGGCTGACTAATGAAAAACTGTTTTTT; cdr3_aa: CASRRDSGLTNEKLFF
j_call: TRBJ2-1; clone_size: NA; v_call: TRBV11-2; d_call: TRBD2; cdr3_nt: TGTGCCAGCAGTTCGCTTACTAGCGGCTCCTACAATGAGCAGTTCTTC; cdr3_aa: CASSSLTSGSYNEQFF
j_call: TRBJ1-5; clone_size: NA; v_call: TRBV27; d_call: TRBD1; cdr3_nt: TGTGCCAGCAGTTGGGGAGACAGGGGAAGCGGCAATCAGCCCCAGCATTTT; cdr3_aa: CASSWGDRGSGNQPQHF
j_call: TRBJ1-4; clone_size: NA; v_call: TRBV15; d_call: NA; cdr3_nt: TGTGCCACCGCAGGGGTTAGTGAAAAACTGTTTTTT; cdr3_aa: CATAGVSEKLFF
j_call: TRBJ1-4; clone_size: NA; v_call: TRBV6-1; d_call: TRBD1; cdr3_nt: TGTGCCAGCAGTGAACAGGGGGATGAAAAACTGTTTTTT; cdr3_aa: CASSEQGDEKLFF
j_call: TRBJ2-3; clone_size: NA; v_call: TRBV9; d_call: NA; cdr3_nt: TGTGCCAGCAGCGTAGTTGAGGGGGGGGGCCGGGATACGCAGTATTTT; cdr3_aa: CASSVVEGGGRDTQYF
j_call: TRBJ1-5; clone_size: NA; v_call: TRBV6-1; d_call: NA; cdr3_nt: TGTGCCAGCGGAGAAAAACGGGGGGCCGATCAGCCCCAGCATTTT; cdr3_aa: CASGEKRGADQPQHF
j_call: TRBJ2-7; clone_size: NA; v_call: TRBV28; d_call: NA; cdr3_nt: TGTGCCAGCAGTTTCCTGGCCAACCCCATCTACGAGCAGTACTTC; cdr3_aa: CASSFLANPIYEQYF
j_call: TRBJ2-1; clone_size: NA; v_call: TRBV30; d_call: NA; cdr3_nt: TGTGCCTGGGGGTGGGGAGATGAGCAGTTCTTC; cdr3_aa: CAWGWGDEQFF
j_call: TRBJ2-3; clone_size: NA; v_call: TRBV7-2; d_call: TRBD2; cdr3_nt: TGTGCCAGCAGCTTAAGTAGCTCGGGAGGGCCTGGGGATACGCAGTATTTT; cdr3_aa: CASSLSSSGGPGDTQYF
j_call: TRBJ1-6; clone_size: NA; v_call: TRBV28; d_call: NA; cdr3_nt: TGTGCCAGCAGTCCCCCGGGACACATTAGGCCTCCACCCCTCCACTTT; cdr3_aa: CASSPPGHIRPPPLHF
j_call: TRBJ1-2; clone_size: NA; v_call: TRBV13; d_call: NA; cdr3_nt: TGTGCCAGCAGCTCCTCCCCGGCAGGGGCTAATGGCTACACCTTC; cdr3_aa: CASSSSPAGANGYTF
j_call: TRBJ1-1; clone_size: once; v_call: TRBV7-3; d_call: NA; cdr3_nt: TGTGCCAGCAGCAAAACAGGGAGAGGTTGGGACGACACTGAAGCTTTCTTT; cdr3_aa: CASSKTGRGWDDTEAFF
j_call: TRBJ2-1; clone_size: NA; v_call: TRBV30; d_call: NA; cdr3_nt: TGTGCCTGGAGTGGGTTCCGGGATGAGCAGTTCTTC; cdr3_aa: CAWSGFRDEQFF
j_call: TRBJ2-3; clone_size: NA; v_call: TRBV4-3; d_call: TRBD2; cdr3_nt: TGCGCCAGCAGCCAAGAACAGGGCGGGAGGCGGGGCACAGATACGCAGTATTTT; cdr3_aa: CASSQEQGGRRGTDTQYF
j_call: TRBJ1-2; clone_size: NA; v_call: TRBV7-9; d_call: TRBD1; cdr3_nt: TGTGCCAGCAGCCTACAGGGGACCTATGGCTACACCTTC; cdr3_aa: CASSLQGTYGYTF
j_call: TRBJ1-2; clone_size: NA; v_call: TRBV19; d_call: NA; cdr3_nt: TGTGCCAGTAGTAAGACAGAAGGCTACACCTTC; cdr3_aa: CASSKTEGYTF
j_call: TRBJ2-5; clone_size: NA; v_call: TRBV2; d_call: TRBD2; cdr3_nt: TGTGCCAGCGGGCGTAGCGGGATCATGCAAGAGACCCAGTACTTC; cdr3_aa: CASGRSGIMQETQYF
j_call: TRBJ1-4; clone_size: NA; v_call: TRBV28; d_call: NA; cdr3_nt: TGTGCCAGCAGGACGGAGTCGCAATTGTTTTTT; cdr3_aa: CASRTESQLFF
j_call: TRBJ2-3; clone_size: NA; v_call: TRBV6-6; d_call: NA; cdr3_nt: TGTGCCAGCAGTGATAGAAATACGCAGTATTTT; cdr3_aa: CASSDRNTQYF
j_call: TRBJ2-5; clone_size: NA; v_call: TRBV2; d_call: NA; cdr3_nt: TGTGCCAGCAGCCCGCGGCTAGCAAAAGAGACCCAGTACTTC; cdr3_aa: CASSPRLAKETQYF
j_call: TRBJ2-5; clone_size: NA; v_call: TRBV7-2; d_call: TRBD2; cdr3_nt: TGTGCCAGCAGCTTAGCGATGGGGACTAGAGGCGAGACCCAGTACTTC; cdr3_aa: CASSLAMGTRGETQYF
j_call: TRBJ2-3; clone_size: NA; v_call: TRBV29-1; d_call: TRBD2; cdr3_nt: TGCAGCGGTAAACTAGCGGTCTCTAGCACAGATACGCAGTATTTT; cdr3_aa: CSGKLAVSSTDTQYF